The source of this T cell receptor beta chain is a study of metastatic and nonmetastatic thyroid tumors. Every patient underwent thyroid surgery untreated. The trim removed 8 bases at V and 7 bases at J, leaving 8 bases unmatched. CDR3 length: 13 residues. Germline V gene lookup returns CDR1 MNHNS and CDR2 SASEGT. This clone was counted a few times. TCRdb re-clonotyped the PCR reads via MiXCR. The table lists about 3,100 clones, about 24% of them singletons. The sequence derives from a female donor with papillary thyroid cancer or a benign thyroid nodule (not recorded which). Some clones in this sample may be carry-over from other donors' samples. J is TRBJ1-1 and V is TRBV6-1; 9 positions match TRBD1. The sample taken for sequencing was tumor tissue. CDR3 protein: CASQRTGEFEAFF. In DNA, the CDR3 is TGTGCCAGCCAGCGGACAGGGGAGTTTGAAGCTTTCTTT.